The TCR beta chain described here comes from a study of T-cell memory formation after mild COVID-19. General study findings and limits: The study found contracting CD4+ clones mainly in CM and EM and contracting CD8+ clones in EMRA.

Via MiXCR, TCRdb re-called the 5' RACE reads, giving one row per CDR3 protein. The sample consists of 120,000 to 150,000 distinct CDR3 sequences, about 5.5% of them appearing once. The CDR3 length is 19 residues. The germline V gene encodes CDR1 SGHTA and CDR2 FQGNSA. V shed 3 bases, J shed 4 bases, and the junction held 13 bases outside the gene matches. This clonotype was seen a handful of times. What it binds is unknown. The TCR originated in an adult woman who had mild COVID-19 (a few samples of this study predate the infection). Cell type and time point are not known. Sequenced sample: PBMCs or a T cell subset sorted from them (not recorded which). V gene TRBV7-2 combines with J gene TRBJ2-1; 12 bases fit TRBD2. The CDR3 nucleotides read TGTGCCAGCAGCTTCACCCCGGGGACTAGCGGGCTTTATTACAATGAGCAGTTCTTC. Residues: CASSFTPGTSGLYYNEQFF.